What follows are 27 T cell receptor beta chains derived from one specimen sequenced in a study of T cell repertoires in cytomegalovirus infection. These receptors' targets are unknown. In TCRdb, the reads were re-called with MiXCR into one record per CDR3 protein. The sample has 25,000 to 35,000 distinct CDR3 sequences, under 20% seen once. This specimen consisted of CD8+ T cells from cultured PBMCs, obtained from culture after CMV antigen stimulation. Source of these receptors: a human donor in good health (CMV status not recorded). Some clones in this sample may be carry-over from other donors' samples.

The chain links TRBV6-6 to TRBJ2-5; D unresolved. The CDR3 extends over 15 amino acids. V gave up 2 bases and J gave up 2 bases, with 12 bases separating them. CDR1 MNHNY and CDR2 SVGAGI come from the germline V gene (reference sequence). The DNA for the CDR3 is TGTGCCAGCAGTTACCAGTCAAAAAGGCAAGAGACCCAGTACTTC. As protein: CASSYQSKRQETQYF.

This clonotype was seen a few times. The V gene is TRBV2, the J gene TRBJ2-2; unclear D gene. The CDR3 runs 13 residues. Germline loops: CDR1 SNHLY, CDR2 FYNNEI. Trimming shortened V by 6 bases and J by 3 bases, and 8 bases separated the two germline ends. The CDR3 region is CASRPAYTGELFF. The DNA of the CDR3 is TGTGCCAGCAGACCGGCTTACACCGGGGAGCTGTTTTTT.

The chain couples TRBV29-1 to TRBJ1-2, with D maybe TRBD1 (5 bases). This CDR3 has 13 amino acids. The V gene's germline CDR1 is SQVTM and CDR2 ANQGSEA. V gave up 1 base and J gave up 8 bases, with 14 bases separating them. The CDR3, as DNA: TGCAGCGTTGAAGGGGGCAGTCCCGGCGGCTACACCTTC. Translated: CSVEGGSPGGYTF.

This clonotype showed up just once. CDR3 sequence reads: CASSLSTDTQYF. As DNA, the CDR3 is TGTGCCAGCAGCTTAAGCACAGATACGCAGTATTTT. The genes are TRBV7-6 and TRBJ2-3; D is unclear. This CDR3 is built from 12 residues. Looked up from germline, CDR1 is SGHVS and CDR2 is FNYEAQ. V dropped 2 bases and J dropped 0 bases, with 0 bases sitting between them.

The chain carries TRBV13 and TRBJ2-2, with D maybe TRBD2 (5 bases). Trimming removed 0 bases at V and 6 bases at J, with 5 bases between. Germline CDR1 is PRHDT and CDR2 is FYEKMQ (reference sequence). The CDR3 is 13 amino acids. The CDR3 loop is CASSLGLAGELFF. Written as DNA, the CDR3 is TGTGCCAGCAGCTTAGGACTAGCCGGGGAGCTGTTTTTT.

In this sample, this clonotype turned up a few times. The V and J genes are TRBV6-6 and TRBJ1-5; weak D call: TRBD1 (6 bases). The CDR3 has 15 residues. Germline CDR1 reads MNHNY; CDR2 reads SVGAGI (reference sequence). Trimming left V 0 bases short and J 0 bases short, with 6 bases between. CDR3 sequence (DNA): TGTGCCAGCAGTTACTCAGGGGGTAGCAATCAGCCCCAGCATTTT. Its translation: CASSYSGGSNQPQHF.

J is TRBJ1-5 and V is TRBV7-2, with TRBD1 identical over 7 bases. CDR3 length: 16 amino acids. J lost 2 bases, V lost 3 bases, and 7 bases had no gene match. Per the germline V gene, CDR1 is SGHTA and CDR2 is FQGNSA. The CDR3 loop reads CASSLTGPTGNQPQHF. CDR3 bases: TGTGCCAGCAGCTTGACAGGGCCTACGGGCAATCAGCCCCAGCATTTT.

This clonotype was detected many times. The chain combines TRBV6-1 with TRBJ2-1; D is tentatively TRBD1 or TRBD2 (5 bases each). The CDR3 is made up of 13 amino acids. The V and J ends lost 9 bases and 5 bases respectively, with 14 bases between them. Germline loops: CDR1 MNHNS, CDR2 SASEGT. The CDR3 is CASRRDAHNEQFF. The CDR3 DNA follows: TGTGCCAGTAGACGGGACGCTCACAATGAGCAGTTCTTC.

This clonotype showed up many times. This rearrangement joins TRBV10-3 to TRBJ2-1; weak D call: TRBD2 (6 bases). The CDR3 sequence is 15 residues long. With 6 bases removed from V and 0 bases from J, the gap between germline ends came to 12 bases. The germline V gene encodes CDR1 ENHRY and CDR2 SYGVKD. The CDR3 coding sequence is TGTGCCATCAGACTTAGCGGAAGCTCCTACAATGAGCAGTTCTTC. This translates into CAIRLSGSSYNEQFF.

This clonotype turned up a few times. The chain carries TRBV7-3 and TRBJ2-1; TRBD2 aligns across 8 bases. The V segment lost 0 bases and the J segment 9 bases; nucleotides outside the gene matches: 7. Germline CDR1 and CDR2: SGHTA and FQGTGA. This CDR3 contains 15 residues. The CDR3 region has the DNA TGTGCCAGCAGCTTAACGGTAGCGGGGTCATCTGAGCAGTTCTTC. Its protein is CASSLTVAGSSEQFF.

The chain uses TRBV6-2 or TRBV6-3 and TRBJ2-7; the match to TRBD2 covers 7 bases. The CDR3 spans 11 residues. The V and J ends lost 10 bases and 5 bases, in that order; junction bases with no gene match: 5. CDR1 is MNHEY, CDR2 SVGEGT, per germline. The CDR3 DNA reads as TGTGCCACCCGGACTAGTCACGAGCAGTACTTC. This sequence encodes CATRTSHEQYF.

There are many counts of this clonotype. V is TRBV7-2 and J is TRBJ2-5, with D tentatively TRBD1 (6 bases). CDR3 size: 15 residues. The V end lost 3 bases, the J end lost 1 base, and 12 bases lay between the germline ends. Germline V gene sequence: CDR1 SGHTA, CDR2 FQGNSA. The CDR3 DNA sequence: TGTGCCAGCAGCTTTATCGACAGGTCCCAAGAGACCCAGTACTTC. The encoded protein is CASSFIDRSQETQYF.

This chain connects TRBV11-2 to TRBJ2-1, with no clear D. CDR1 is SGHAT and CDR2 is FQNNGV in the germline V gene. Trimming took off 0 bases at V and 4 bases at J, with 13 bases between the two ends. CDR3 length equals 16 residues. The CDR3 here is CASSLDWVGIYNEQFF. The CDR3 region has the DNA TGTGCCAGCAGCTTAGATTGGGTAGGGATTTACAATGAGCAGTTCTTC.

The chain couples TRBV6-6 to TRBJ1-1, with TRBD1 as a possible D gene (5 bases). Between the trimmed V and J ends, which lost 6 bases and 1 base, there was a span of 18 bases. The CDR3 spans 16 residues. Germline CDR1 is MNHNY and CDR2 is SVGAGI (reference sequence). CDR3 residues: CASRPRTGLRNTEAFF. The DNA of the CDR3 is TGTGCCAGCAGGCCCAGAACGGGACTGAGGAACACTGAAGCTTTCTTT.

The table lists this clonotype with a few counts. The chain links TRBV12-3 or TRBV12-4 to TRBJ2-6; D uncertain. Trimming removed 4 bases at V and 4 bases at J, with 5 bases between. This CDR3 contains 13 residues. The CDR3 DNA reads TGTGCCAGCAGTTGGGTGGGGGCCAACGTCCTGACTTTC. It translates to CASSWVGANVLTF.

This clonotype occurred a few times. This chain joins TRBV29-1 and TRBJ2-5, with D perhaps assigned TRBD1 or TRBD2 (6 bases each). Trimming shortened V by 6 bases and J by 5 bases, and 10 bases separated the two germline ends. Looked up from germline, CDR1 is SQVTM and CDR2 is ANQGSEA. This CDR3 comprises 11 residues. For the CDR3, the DNA is TGCAGCGTCCAGGGGAGGGAGACCCAGTACTTC. Translating it yields CSVQGRETQYF.

This clonotype was counted between two and nine times. The CDR3 loop is CASSSATGNTEAFF. In DNA form, the CDR3 reads TGTGCCAGCAGCTCTGCGACAGGGAACACTGAAGCTTTCTTT. The chain couples TRBV7-9 to TRBJ1-1; perhaps TRBD1 as D (6 bases). In germline, CDR1 is SEHNR, CDR2 FQNEAQ (reference sequence). The CDR3 runs to 14 residues. Trimming left V 4 bases short and J 1 base short, with 10 bases between.

V and J are TRBV27 and TRBJ1-2, with a tentative D call TRBD1 (6 bases). V dropped 8 bases and J dropped 6 bases, with 13 bases sitting between them. CDR1 and CDR2 (germline): MNHEY, SMNVEV (reference sequence). This CDR3 contains 12 residues. Here the CDR3 DNA reads TGTGCCAGCGGCGGGCAGGGGAATGGCTACACCTTC. Amino acids: CASGGQGNGYTF.

V and J are TRBV12-3 or TRBV12-4 and TRBJ1-2, with TRBD1 matching 12 bases. The junction had 9 bases not matched to a gene; V was cut back by 6 bases and J by 7 bases. The CDR3 totals 15 residues. The CDR3 nucleotides read TGTGCCAGCAGGGGGACAGGGGGCGGCCTAGGTGGCTACACCTTC. Protein: CASRGTGGGLGGYTF.

V is TRBV7-2 and J is TRBJ2-7; possibly TRBD1 or TRBD2 for D (5 bases each). Trimming left V 4 bases short and J 5 bases short, with 12 bases between. CDR1 SGHTA and CDR2 FQGNSA come from the germline V gene. CDR3 length equals 13 residues. CDR3 nucleotide sequence: TGTGCCAGCAGCTCGACGGGGCGAGACGAGCAGTACTTC. It yields the protein CASSSTGRDEQYF.

The chain carries TRBV7-8 and TRBJ1-2, with D unclear. V lost 3 bases and J 6 bases, leaving 23 bases between the germline ends. In germline, CDR1 is SGHVS, CDR2 FQNEAQ. CDR3 size: 17 residues. The CDR3 loop is CASSFTSGATPIDGYTF. In DNA, the CDR3 is TGTGCCAGCAGCTTTACGTCGGGAGCTACCCCCATTGATGGCTACACCTTC.

The table lists this clonotype with many counts. The V gene is TRBV11-2, the J gene TRBJ1-3; 9 bases fit TRBD1. Germline V lookup: CDR1 SGHAT, CDR2 FQNNGV. J gave up 3 bases and V 3 bases, and 0 bases lay outside the gene matches. The CDR3 sequence is 14 residues long. The CDR3 protein is CASSLDRGGNTIYF. The DNA for the CDR3 is TGTGCCAGCAGCTTGGACAGGGGTGGAAACACCATATATTTT.

Ten or more counts support this clonotype. The chain couples TRBV6-1 to TRBJ2-3; 8 bases agree with TRBD2. Unmatched junction bases numbered 12, after V lost 6 bases and J lost 1 base. This CDR3 contains 17 residues. Germline CDR1 and CDR2: MNHNS and SASEGT. CDR3 in DNA: TGTGCCAGCAGCCCGACTAGCGAGGGGGGGGGCACAGATACGCAGTATTTT. It translates to CASSPTSEGGGTDTQYF.

This clonotype was observed a single time. V usage is TRBV7-6 and J usage is TRBJ2-1; 8 bases agree with TRBD1. Germline CDR1 is SGHVS and CDR2 is FNYEAQ. With V trimmed by 4 bases and J by 0 bases, 8 bases remained unmatched. This CDR3 is 17 amino acids long. The DNA of the CDR3 is TGTGCCAGCAGCTATCTTATAGGGACAGGCTCCTACAATGAGCAGTTCTTC. It specifies CASSYLIGTGSYNEQFF.

This clonotype has just a few counts. The rearrangement links TRBV4-3 to TRBJ2-1; 9 positions agree with TRBD1. Unmatched junction bases numbered 10, after V lost 3 bases and J lost 10 bases. Per the germline V gene, CDR1 is LGHNA and CDR2 is YSLEER. The CDR3 consists of 15 residues. CDR3: CASSQIRTGVREQFF. CDR3 nucleotide sequence: TGCGCCAGCAGCCAGATAAGGACAGGGGTCAGGGAGCAGTTCTTC.

In this sample, this clonotype turned up many times. This sequence joins TRBV28 and TRBJ2-1; 11 bases line up with TRBD1. Germline CDR1 reads MDHEN; CDR2 reads SYDVKM. The CDR3 length is 14 residues. The J segment lost 9 bases and the V segment lost 5 bases, leaving 6 bases of the junction unmatched. DNA for the CDR3: TGTGCCAGCAGTCCGGACAGGGGGCTAGTTGAGCAGTTCTTC. As protein: CASSPDRGLVEQFF. Variable domain in full (rest from reference TRBV28 and TRBJ2-1): DVKVTQSSRYLVKRTGEKVFLECVQDMDHENMFWYRQDPGLGLRLIYFSYDVKMKEKGDIPEGYSVSREKKERFSLILESASTNQTSMYLCASSPDRGLVEQFFGPGTRLTVL.

The sample holds a few counts of this clonotype. The V and J genes are TRBV27 and TRBJ2-3, with 10 bases fitting TRBD2. The CDR3 has 16 residues. CDR1 is MNHEY, CDR2 SMNVEV, per germline (reference sequence). J was trimmed by 4 bases and V by 3 bases; bases with no gene match: 7. In DNA, the CDR3 is TGTGCCAGCAGTTTCCTAGCGGGAGTGGAGGCAGATACGCAGTATTTT. Its translation: CASSFLAGVEADTQYF.